The 9 T cell receptor beta chains listed next were all sequenced from one sample in a study of T-cell reconstitution after alpha-beta-depleted transplantation in children. Unique molecular identifiers featured in how the TCRbeta library was prepared. TCRdb re-called the PCR reads through MiXCR, storing one row per CDR3 protein. The sample lists about 540,000 distinct CDR3 sequences, around 17% occurring once. The material sequenced was PBMCs from the stem cell graft donor, taken from the stem cell graft. These receptors all stem from a human donor who donated a stem cell graft to a child with acute lymphoblastic leukemia.

This clonotype was counted ten times or more. The chain carries TRBV11-2 and TRBJ2-1, with 10 nucleotides matching TRBD2. Germline CDR1 SGHAT, CDR2 FQNNGV. The CDR3 consists of 15 residues. Trimming at V came to 1 base and at J to 5 bases, leaving 2 bases not matched to a gene. For the CDR3, the DNA is TGTGCCAGCAGCTTAGGGACTAGCGGAAACAATGAGCAGTTCTTC. Translating it yields CASSLGTSGNNEQFF.

This clonotype was counted only a few times. In nucleotides, the CDR3 is TGTGCCAGCAGCTCTATCTTACTAGCATGGGGAGAGACCCAGTACTTC. Protein sequence: CASSSILLAWGETQYF. The genes are TRBV3-1 and TRBJ2-5, with a tentative D call TRBD2 (6 bases). The germline CDR1 and CDR2 sequences are LGHDT and YNNKEL (reference sequence). Trimming pared 5 bases from V and 4 bases from J, leaving 20 bases between. This CDR3 is 16 amino acids long.

The chain links TRBV12-3 or TRBV12-4 to TRBJ2-2, with TRBD1 matching 9 bases. This CDR3 has 14 residues. V lost 6 bases to trimming and J lost 5 bases; unmatched junction nucleotides: 4. CDR3 sequence reads: CASRDRGWTGELFF. CDR3 nucleotide sequence: TGTGCCAGCAGGGACAGGGGTTGGACCGGGGAGCTGTTTTTT.

V usage is TRBV5-1 and J usage is TRBJ2-7; no definite D call. Per germline, CDR1 SGHRS and CDR2 YFSETQ. This CDR3 has 12 amino acids. Trimming removed 6 bases from V and 2 bases from J, with 9 bases in between. CDR3 in amino acids: CASTGVTYEQYF. CDR3 nucleotides: TGCGCCAGCACCGGAGTTACCTACGAGCAGTACTTC.

The chain couples TRBV25-1 to TRBJ2-7, with no clear D. V was pared by 0 bases and J by 5 bases, with 2 bases between. This CDR3 comprises 11 residues. CDR1 is MGHDK and CDR2 is SYGVNS in the germline V gene. The CDR3 nucleotides are TGTGCCAGCAGTGAATATCACGAGCAGTACTTC. Translating gives CASSEYHEQYF.

The genes are TRBV5-4 and TRBJ1-6, with D perhaps TRBD1 (5 bases). CDR3 length: 15 amino acids. In germline, CDR1 is SGHNT, CDR2 YYREEE (reference sequence). Between the trimmed V and J ends, which lost 4 bases and 6 bases, there was a span of 14 bases. CDR3 loop: CASSDERGFNSPLHF. The CDR3 DNA reads TGTGCCAGCAGCGACGAGAGGGGATTTAATTCACCCCTCCACTTT.

In this sample, this clonotype turned up many times. The chain links TRBV6-1 to TRBJ2-7, with 13 bases lining up with TRBD2. Losses at the gene ends were 6 bases for V and 3 bases for J; bases not matched to a gene: 5. This CDR3 region has 15 residues. Germline CDR1 and CDR2: MNHNS and SASEGT. CDR3 amino acids: CASRTGTSGIYEQYF. CDR3 in DNA: TGTGCCAGCAGGACCGGGACTAGCGGGATCTACGAGCAGTACTTC.

The V call is TRBV5-1, the J call TRBJ2-1, with 7 bases matching TRBD1. V shed 4 bases, J shed 11 bases, and the junction held 9 bases outside the gene matches. Germline CDR1 SGHRS, CDR2 YFSETQ. This CDR3 is built from 13 residues. This CDR3 reads CASSPWTGTKQFF. In DNA form, the CDR3 reads TGCGCCAGCAGCCCCTGGACAGGAACTAAGCAGTTCTTC.

This chain uses TRBV5-6 with TRBJ2-5, with D tentatively TRBD1 (5 bases). Between the trimmed V and J ends, which lost 1 base and 4 bases, there was a span of 17 bases. This CDR3 spans 16 amino acids. CDR1 and CDR2 (germline): SGHDT, YYEEEE. As DNA, the CDR3 is TGTGCCAGCAGCTTGTTCGGGTCCGGACACCGAGAGACCCAGTACTTC. Encoded protein: CASSLFGSGHRETQYF.